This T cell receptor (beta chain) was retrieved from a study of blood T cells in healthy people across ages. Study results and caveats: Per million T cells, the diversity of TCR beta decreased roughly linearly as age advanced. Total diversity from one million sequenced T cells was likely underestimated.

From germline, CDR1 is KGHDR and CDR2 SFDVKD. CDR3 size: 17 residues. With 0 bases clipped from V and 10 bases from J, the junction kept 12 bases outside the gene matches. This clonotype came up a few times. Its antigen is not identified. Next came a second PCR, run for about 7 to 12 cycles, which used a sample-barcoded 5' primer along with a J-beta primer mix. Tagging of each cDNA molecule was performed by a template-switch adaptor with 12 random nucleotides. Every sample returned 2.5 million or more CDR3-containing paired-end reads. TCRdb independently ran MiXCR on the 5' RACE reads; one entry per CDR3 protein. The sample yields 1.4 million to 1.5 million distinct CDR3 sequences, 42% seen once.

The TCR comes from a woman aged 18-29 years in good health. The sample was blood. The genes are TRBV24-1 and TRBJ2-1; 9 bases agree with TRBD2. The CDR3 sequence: CATSDLSPSRGGGEQFF. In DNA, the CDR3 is TGTGCCACCAGTGATTTGTCCCCTTCGCGGGGGGGAGGAGAGCAGTTCTTC.